This T cell receptor (beta chain) was found in a study of blood T cell repertoires in COVID-19. Looking at the study overall: Sources were T cells, B-cell-depleted T cells, or PBMCs; the material itself was cDNA or gDNA.

TCRdb's copy holds only in-frame clones and misses some; the assay was immunoSEQ multiplex PCR. The sample shows 200,000 to 250,000 clones, roughly 76% of them seen only once. The CDR3 covers 17 residues. The germline CDR1 and CDR2 sequences are KGHSH and LQKENI. Germline trimming cut 2 bases from V and 5 bases from J; bases unmatched to any gene: 10. The source of this sequence is a woman of 80 years or more with COVID-19, enrolled during active disease. The rearrangement uses TRBV18 and TRBJ2-1, with 9 bases that match TRBD1. Sequences were obtained from peripheral blood. The CDR3 DNA is TGTGCCAGCTCACCAATTACTCCCGGACAGGGGAACAATGAGCAGTTCTTC. As protein: CASSPITPGQGNNEQFF.